The rows below give T cell receptor beta chains drawn from one sample of a study of beta chain features in type 1 diabetes. Here immunoSEQ multiplex PCR was the method, and the copy in TCRdb shows in-frame clones only, minus some. The data show under 300,000 clones, with 7% to 9% seen just once and more than 0.9% held by the top ten. The sample consisted of central memory CD4+ T cells from blood. These receptors came from a young woman in good health. The CDR3 runs from the conserved cysteine through the conserved F or W. A D gene is named only where the DNA matches it firmly.

J gene | V gene | D gene | CDR3 protein
TRBJ2-6 | TRBV5-4 | - | CASSRTTQGGRGANVLTF
TRBJ2-4 | TRBV20-1 | - | CSASPQNIQYF
TRBJ1-1 | TRBV5-1 | TRBD1 | CASSPWTGSEAEAFF
TRBJ1-1 | TRBV30 | - | CAWSVWGGHGEAFF
TRBJ1-1 | TRBV7-3 | - | CASSLVRNTEAFF
TRBJ2-1 | TRBV7-3 | - | CASSLQGSGVYNEQFF
TRBJ2-1 | TRBV5-4 | - | CASSLPSLAQFF
TRBJ2-5 | TRBV7-9 | - | CASSLGAETQYF
TRBJ2-3 | TRBV28 | TRBD2 | CASSSGGPAADTQYF
TRBJ1-6 | TRBV14 | TRBD1 | CASSPGTASSPLHF
TRBJ2-3 | TRBV25-1 | - | CASSAADTQYF
TRBJ2-6 | TRBV6-5 | - | CASRDRSSGANVLTF
TRBJ2-7 | TRBV9 | TRBD2 | CASSPIAGGPTPEQYF
TRBJ1-1 | TRBV4-1 | - | CASSHYDGAFF
TRBJ2-5 | TRBV10-3 | TRBD1 | CAIRATGQETQYF
TRBJ2-1 | TRBV7-2 | - | CASSFGQNNEQFF
TRBJ2-1 | TRBV5-1 | - | CASSLARGRSYNEQFF
TRBJ2-5 | TRBV9 | - | CASSVDASAGETQYF
TRBJ1-1 | TRBV7-9 | - | CASSSREENTEAFF
TRBJ2-3 | TRBV6-1 | - | CASSERGLYTDTQYF
TRBJ2-5 | TRBV5-1 | - | CASSLGPGGPETQYF
TRBJ2-5 | TRBV6-5 | - | CASRRGVEETQYF
TRBJ1-1 | TRBV7-8 | - | CASSLTGGMAEAFF
TRBJ2-3 | TRBV2 | - | CASSEGPPSTDTQYF
TRBJ2-5 | TRBV5-1 | TRBD1 | CASSLARRTGEGETQYF
TRBJ2-1 | TRBV25-1 | - | CASTAGVYEQFF
TRBJ2-2 | TRBV4-3 | TRBD2 | CASRREEAAIDTGELFF
TRBJ2-2 | TRBV6-5 | - | CASSPTANTGELFF
TRBJ1-5 | TRBV5-1 | - | CASAGAPDQPQHF
TRBJ1-2 | TRBV7-3 | TRBD1 | CASSLTGTGYYGYTF
TRBJ2-3 | TRBV19 | TRBD2 | CASTGASGTDTQYF
TRBJ1-1 | TRBV27 | - | CASSFVGENTEAFF
TRBJ2-3 | TRBV15 | - | CATSREFDPGLTDTQYF
TRBJ2-7 | TRBV11-3 | - | CASSNQGGPYEQYF
TRBJ2-3 | TRBV19 | - | CASSIVGTDTQYF
TRBJ2-4 | TRBV7-8 | - | CASSLLAKNIQYF
TRBJ1-1 | TRBV6-5 | - | CASSSEYRAATEAFF
TRBJ2-4 | TRBV25-1 | TRBD2 | CASSEFGAAGGGDIQYF
TRBJ1-4 | TRBV18 | - | CASGNREEKLFF
TRBJ1-5 | TRBV28 | - | CASRNTRGSNQPQHF
TRBJ2-3 | TRBV5-1 | - | CASSPSSTDTQYF
TRBJ2-5 | TRBV30 | - | CAWGAVETQYF
TRBJ1-4 | TRBV28 | - | CASCGLRDEKLFF
TRBJ2-4 | TRBV28 | - | CASSPPQGMGNIQYF
TRBJ2-3 | TRBV4-2 | TRBD1 | CASSQGQGASDTQYF
TRBJ2-2 | TRBV7-6 | - | CASSPRTVETGELFF
TRBJ2-4 | TRBV28 | - | CASSVGHKNIQYF
TRBJ2-7 | TRBV6-5 | - | CASSQTLLNHEQYF
TRBJ1-2 | TRBV30 | - | CASHRDTNYGYTF
TRBJ1-6 | TRBV27 | - | CASSLWSQNSPLHF
TRBJ2-3 | TRBV19 | - | CASKVSGTDTQYF
TRBJ2-5 | TRBV2 | TRBD1 | CASSEQQGAETQYF
TRBJ2-3 | TRBV30 | - | CAWSRTDSTDTQYF
TRBJ1-5 | TRBV19 | - | CASSIQDHQPQHF
TRBJ1-4 | TRBV5-4 | - | CASSLDSDNEKLFF
TRBJ1-6 | TRBV27 | TRBD1 | CASSWGQLNSPLHF